This TCR beta chain is from a study of PD-1 blockade in classical Hodgkin lymphoma. Study outcomes and limitations: Why repertoires differed is undefined; disease activity or prior therapy possibly contributed. CD4+ TCR diversity climbed significantly by C4D1, unlike CD8+ TCR diversity.

For this clone: Its antigen remains unidentified.

Per germline, CDR1 ENHRY and CDR2 SYGVKD. V was trimmed by 2 bases and J by 4 bases, leaving 4 bases between them. The CDR3 is 12 residues long. The table came from immunoSEQ multiplex PCR; TCRdb's copy has only in-frame clones and leaves some out. The sample carries approximately 100,000 clones, about 83% recorded once. Time point described: cycle 4 day 1 (C4D1), after more than five weeks of nivolumab. Relapse was seen in all patients after autologous stem cell transplantation, and brentuximab vedotin exposure was variable. The sequence came from a human donor with classical Hodgkin lymphoma. Sequences were derived from peripheral blood mononuclear cells (PBMCs), sampled before the fourth cycle of nivolumab. This sequence joins TRBV10-3 and TRBJ2-3, with D hard to call. The CDR3 protein is CAISEHPDTQYF. The CDR3 nucleotides read TGTGCCATCAGTGAGCATCCAGATACGCAGTATTTT.